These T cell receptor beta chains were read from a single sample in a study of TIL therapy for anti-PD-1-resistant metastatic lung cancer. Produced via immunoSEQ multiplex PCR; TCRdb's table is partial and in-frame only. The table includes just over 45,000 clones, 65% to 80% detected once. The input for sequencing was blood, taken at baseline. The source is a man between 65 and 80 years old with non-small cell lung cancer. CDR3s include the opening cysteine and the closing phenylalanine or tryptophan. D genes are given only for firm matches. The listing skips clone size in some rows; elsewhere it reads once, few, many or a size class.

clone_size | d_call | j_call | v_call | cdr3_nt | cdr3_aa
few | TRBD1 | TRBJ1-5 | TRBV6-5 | TGTGCCAGCACGGGACAGGGCGAGGGCAATCAGCCCCAGCATTTT | CASTGQGEGNQPQHF
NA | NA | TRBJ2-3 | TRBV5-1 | TGCGCCAGCAGCTTGATACCGACCCTAGGCCCCGATACGCAGTATTTT | CASSLIPTLGPDTQYF
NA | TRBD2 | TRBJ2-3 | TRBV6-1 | TGTGCCAGCAGTGACAGAGCGGGAGGGCCAAGAAGCACAGATACGCAGTATTTT | CASSDRAGGPRSTDTQYF
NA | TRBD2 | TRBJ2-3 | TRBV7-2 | TGTGCCAGCAGCTTAGCAACTAGCGGGGGCACAGATACGCAGTATTTT | CASSLATSGGTDTQYF
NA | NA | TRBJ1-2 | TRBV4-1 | TGCGCCAGCAGCCCCGAAACCCAGGGTGGCTATGGCTACACCTTC | CASSPETQGGYGYTF
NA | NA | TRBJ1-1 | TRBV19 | TGTGCCAGTAGTCCCCCCGCGGAGTGGACCACTGAAGCTTTCTTT | CASSPPAEWTTEAFF
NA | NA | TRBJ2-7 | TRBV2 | TGTGCCAGCAGGGATAAGGACACCTACGAGCAGTACTTC | CASRDKDTYEQYF
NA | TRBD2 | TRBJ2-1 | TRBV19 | TGTGCCAGTGGTACTAGCGGCCTACGCAATGAGCAGTTCTTC | CASGTSGLRNEQFF
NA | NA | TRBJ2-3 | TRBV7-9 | TGTGCCAGCAGCCATTCAGGGGGGGCGGATACGCAGTATTTT | CASSHSGGADTQYF
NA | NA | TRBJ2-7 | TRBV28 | TGTGCCAGCAGTTCTACCGGGACCGGGAGTTACGAGCAGTACTTC | CASSSTGTGSYEQYF
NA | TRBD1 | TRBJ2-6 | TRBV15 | TGTGCCACCATCAGAGAAATTGACAGGGGGCCCTTTAGGGCCAACGTCCTGACTTTC | CATIREIDRGPFRANVLTF
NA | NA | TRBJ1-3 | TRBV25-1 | TGTGCCAGCAGGCCCGGGACGGCTGGAAACACCATATATTTT | CASRPGTAGNTIYF
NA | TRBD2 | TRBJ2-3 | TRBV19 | TGTGCCACCTCACTAGCGGGAGGGCCCGGCACAGATACGCAGTATTTT | CATSLAGGPGTDTQYF
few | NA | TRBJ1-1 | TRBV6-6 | TGTGCCAGCAGTTACTTTATCGCGGGGCGCAGCACTGAAGCTTTCTTT | CASSYFIAGRSTEAFF
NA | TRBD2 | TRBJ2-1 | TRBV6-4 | TGTGCCAGCAGTGATGGGAGCGGGAGGTTCAATGAGCAGTTCTTC | CASSDGSGRFNEQFF
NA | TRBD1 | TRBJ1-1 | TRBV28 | TGTGCCAGCAGGACCCGAACAGGGGTTGTTACTGAAGCTTTCTTT | CASRTRTGVVTEAFF
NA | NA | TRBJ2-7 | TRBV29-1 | TGCAGCGTCGAGGGCGGGGCCCGCTCCTACGAGCAGTACTTC | CSVEGGARSYEQYF
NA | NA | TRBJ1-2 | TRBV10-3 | TGTGCCATCAGTGAGTCGTGGGGAAAGGGCTACACCTTC | CAISESWGKGYTF
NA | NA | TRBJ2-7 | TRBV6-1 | TGTGCCAGCAGTACTCCAACAGGGAGCTCCTACGAGCAGTACTTC | CASSTPTGSSYEQYF
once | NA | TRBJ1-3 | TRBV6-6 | TGTGCCAGCAGCCCCTCCGAGGGAAACACCATATATTTT | CASSPSEGNTIYF
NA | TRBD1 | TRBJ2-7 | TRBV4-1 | TGCGCCAGCAGCCCTGGACAGGGGGCATACGAGCAGTACTTC | CASSPGQGAYEQYF
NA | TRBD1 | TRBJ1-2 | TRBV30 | TGTGCCTGGAGTCCACCAGCAGCCGGGACAGGGTCTAGTCGCTACACCTTC | CAWSPPAAGTGSSRYTF
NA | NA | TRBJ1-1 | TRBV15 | TGTGCCACCAGCAGAGGCGACACTGAAGCTTTCTTT | CATSRGDTEAFF
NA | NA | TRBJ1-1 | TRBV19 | TGTGCCAGTAGTTTTTCCCGGGCAGGGTTGAACACTGAAGCTTTCTTT | CASSFSRAGLNTEAFF
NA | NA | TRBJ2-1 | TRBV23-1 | TGCGCCAGCAGTCAAGGCTTCAGCGGGCGCTCCTACAATGAGCAGTTCTTC | CASSQGFSGRSYNEQFF
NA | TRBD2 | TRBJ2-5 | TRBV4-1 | TGCGCCAGCAGCCGTAGCGGGAGTTTAGGAGAGACCCAGTACTTC | CASSRSGSLGETQYF
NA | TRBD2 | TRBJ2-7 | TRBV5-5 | TGTGCCAGCAGTCTAACTAGCGCCAGCTCCTACGAGCAGTACTTC | CASSLTSASSYEQYF
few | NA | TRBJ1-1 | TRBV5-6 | TGTGCCAGCAGCTTGGAAACTGAAGCTTTCTTT | CASSLETEAFF
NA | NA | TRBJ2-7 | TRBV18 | TGTGCCAGCTCACCACCCCCAGGGTCGGGATACGAGCAGTACTTC | CASSPPPGSGYEQYF
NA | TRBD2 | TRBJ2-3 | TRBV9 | TGTGCCAGCAGCGTAGGGACTAGCAAACCAGGTACGCAGTATTTT | CASSVGTSKPGTQYF
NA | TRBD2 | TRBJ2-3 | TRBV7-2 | TGTGCCAGCAGCTCCGGACTAGCGGGGAGCACAGATACGCAGTATTTT | CASSSGLAGSTDTQYF
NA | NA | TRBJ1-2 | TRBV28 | TGTGCCAGCAGTTCAGGGACCTATGGCTACACCTTC | CASSSGTYGYTF
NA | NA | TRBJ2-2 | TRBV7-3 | TGTGCCAGCAGCTCGACCGGGACAATCAACACCGGGGAGCTGTTTTTT | CASSSTGTINTGELFF
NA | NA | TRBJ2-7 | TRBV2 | TGTGCCAGCAGTGATGAAGAGGGCGAGCAGTACTTC | CASSDEEGEQYF
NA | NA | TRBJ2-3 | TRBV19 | TGTGCCAGTGCCAAGGGGCCAGGAATCACAGATACGCAGTATTTT | CASAKGPGITDTQYF
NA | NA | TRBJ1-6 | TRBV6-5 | TGTGCCAGCAGTACCCTGGAAGGGCATAATTCACCCCTCCACTTT | CASSTLEGHNSPLHF
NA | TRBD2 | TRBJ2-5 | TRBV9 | TGTGCCAGCAGCGTAGGAGGGAGCGGGAGTCCACAAGAGACCCAGTACTTC | CASSVGGSGSPQETQYF
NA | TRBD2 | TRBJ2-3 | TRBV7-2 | TGTGCCAGCAGCCCTCTTGGGGGACTATCAGATACGCAGTATTTT | CASSPLGGLSDTQYF